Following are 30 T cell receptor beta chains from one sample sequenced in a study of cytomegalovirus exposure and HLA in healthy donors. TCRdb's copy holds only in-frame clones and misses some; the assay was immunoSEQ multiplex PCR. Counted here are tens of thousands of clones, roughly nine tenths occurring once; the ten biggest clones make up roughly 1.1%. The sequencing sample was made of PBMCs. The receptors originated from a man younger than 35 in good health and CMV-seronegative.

This chain's CDR3 is CASSILTGLETQYF. CDR3 coding DNA: TGTGCCAGCAGCATACTTACAGGATTAGAGACCCAGTACTTC. The gene calls are TRBV27 and TRBJ2-5, with D tentatively TRBD1 (5 bases). The CDR3 is 14 residues long. V was shortened by 6 bases and J by 4 bases, with 15 bases between the two germline ends. Germline V gene data show CDR1 as MNHEY and CDR2 as SMNVEV (reference sequence).

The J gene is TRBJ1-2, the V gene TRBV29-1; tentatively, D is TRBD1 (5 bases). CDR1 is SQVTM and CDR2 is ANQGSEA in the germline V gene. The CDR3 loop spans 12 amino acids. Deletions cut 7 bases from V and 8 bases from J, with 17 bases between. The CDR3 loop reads CSALERGWGYTF. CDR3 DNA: TGCAGCGCCTTGGAAAGGGGATGGGGCTACACCTTC.

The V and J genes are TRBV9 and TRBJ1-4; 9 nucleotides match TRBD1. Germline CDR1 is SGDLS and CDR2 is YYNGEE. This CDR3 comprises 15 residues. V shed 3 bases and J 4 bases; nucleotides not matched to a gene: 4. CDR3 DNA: TGTGCCAGCAGCGCAAGACAGGGGGGTAATGAAAAACTGTTTTTT. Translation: CASSARQGGNEKLFF. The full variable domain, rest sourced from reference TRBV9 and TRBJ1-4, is DSGVTQTPKHLITATGQRVTLRCSPRSGDLSVYWYQQSLDQGLQFLIQYYNGEERAKGNILERFSAQQFPDLHSELNLSSLELGDSALYFCASSARQGGNEKLFFGSGTQLSVL.

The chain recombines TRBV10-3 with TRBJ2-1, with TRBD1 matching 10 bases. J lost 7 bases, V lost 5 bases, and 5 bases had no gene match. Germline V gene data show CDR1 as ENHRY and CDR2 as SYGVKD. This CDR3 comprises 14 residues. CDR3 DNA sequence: TGTGCCATCAGTCCGGGACAGGGGTTAAATGAGCAGTTCTTC. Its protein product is CAISPGQGLNEQFF.

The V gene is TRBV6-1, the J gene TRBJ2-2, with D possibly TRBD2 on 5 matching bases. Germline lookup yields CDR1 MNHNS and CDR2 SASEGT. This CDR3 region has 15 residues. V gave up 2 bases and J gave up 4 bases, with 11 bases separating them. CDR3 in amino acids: CASSEMRVSTGELFF. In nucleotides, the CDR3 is TGTGCCAGCAGTGAAATGAGGGTTAGCACCGGGGAGCTGTTTTTT.

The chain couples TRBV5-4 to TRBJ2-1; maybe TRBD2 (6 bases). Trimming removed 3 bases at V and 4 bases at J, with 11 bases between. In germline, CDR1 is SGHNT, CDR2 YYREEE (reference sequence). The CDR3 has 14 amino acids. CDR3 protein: CASSSRDFYNEQFF. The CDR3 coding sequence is TGTGCCAGCAGCTCTCGGGACTTTTACAATGAGCAGTTCTTC. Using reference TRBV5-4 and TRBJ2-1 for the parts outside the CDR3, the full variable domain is ETGVTQSPTHLIKTRGQQVTLRCSSQSGHNTVSWYQQALGQGPQFIFQYYREEENGRGNFPPRFSGLQFPNYSSELNVNALELDDSALYLCASSSRDFYNEQFFGPGTRLTVL.

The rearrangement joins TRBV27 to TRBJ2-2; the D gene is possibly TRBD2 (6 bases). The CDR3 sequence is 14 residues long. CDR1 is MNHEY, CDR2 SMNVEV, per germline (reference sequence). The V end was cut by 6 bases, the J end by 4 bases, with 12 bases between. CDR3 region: CASRGGASTGELFF. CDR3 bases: TGTGCCAGCAGAGGAGGGGCGAGCACCGGGGAGCTGTTTTTT.

The CDR3 region is CASRSPTGVWAAGELFF. CDR3 coding DNA: TGTGCCAGCAGGTCACCGACAGGGGTTTGGGCGGCCGGGGAGCTGTTTTTT. The J gene is TRBJ2-2, the V gene TRBV28; 8 bases are a match to TRBD1. V shed 6 bases and J 6 bases; nucleotides not matched to a gene: 15. The CDR3 has 17 amino acids. Germline V lookup: CDR1 MDHEN, CDR2 SYDVKM.

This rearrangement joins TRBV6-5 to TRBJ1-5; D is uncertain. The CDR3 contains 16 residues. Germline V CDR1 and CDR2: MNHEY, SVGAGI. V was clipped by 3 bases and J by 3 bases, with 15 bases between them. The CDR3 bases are TGTGCCAGCAGTTATTTCGCGGAGAATTACAATCAGCCCCAGCATTTT. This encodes CASSYFAENYNQPQHF.

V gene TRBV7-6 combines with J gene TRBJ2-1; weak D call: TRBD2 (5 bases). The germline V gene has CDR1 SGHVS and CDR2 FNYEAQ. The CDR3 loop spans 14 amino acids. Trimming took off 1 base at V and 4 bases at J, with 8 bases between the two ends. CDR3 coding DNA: TGTGCCAGCAGCTTAGGCGGGTCTTACAATGAGCAGTTCTTC. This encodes CASSLGGSYNEQFF.

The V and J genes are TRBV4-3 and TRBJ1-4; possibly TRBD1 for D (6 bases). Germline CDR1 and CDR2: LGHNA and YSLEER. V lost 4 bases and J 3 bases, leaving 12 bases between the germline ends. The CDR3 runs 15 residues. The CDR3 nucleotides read TGCGCCAGCAGCCCCTCGGACAGCCCTAATGAAAAACTGTTTTTT. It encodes CASSPSDSPNEKLFF.

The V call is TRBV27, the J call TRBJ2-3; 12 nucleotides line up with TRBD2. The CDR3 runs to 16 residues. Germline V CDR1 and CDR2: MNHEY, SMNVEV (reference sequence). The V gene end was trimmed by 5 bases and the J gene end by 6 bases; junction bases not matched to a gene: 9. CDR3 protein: CASSRDGTSGLDTQYF. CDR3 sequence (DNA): TGTGCCAGCAGTCGTGACGGGACTAGCGGGCTTGATACGCAGTATTTT.

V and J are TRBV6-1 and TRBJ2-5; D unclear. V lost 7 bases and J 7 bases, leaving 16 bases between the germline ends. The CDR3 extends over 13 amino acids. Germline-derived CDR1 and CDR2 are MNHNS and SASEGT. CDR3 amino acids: CASTDGVRLTQYF. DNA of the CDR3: TGTGCCAGCACGGATGGAGTTCGTTTGACCCAGTACTTC.

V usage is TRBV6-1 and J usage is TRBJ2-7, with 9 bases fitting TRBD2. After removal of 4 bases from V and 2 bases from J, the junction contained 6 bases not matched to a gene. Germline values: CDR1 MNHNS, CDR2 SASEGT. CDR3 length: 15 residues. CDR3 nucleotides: TGTGCCAGCAGTGGTCAGAGCGGGGGGACCTACGAGCAGTACTTC. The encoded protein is CASSGQSGGTYEQYF.

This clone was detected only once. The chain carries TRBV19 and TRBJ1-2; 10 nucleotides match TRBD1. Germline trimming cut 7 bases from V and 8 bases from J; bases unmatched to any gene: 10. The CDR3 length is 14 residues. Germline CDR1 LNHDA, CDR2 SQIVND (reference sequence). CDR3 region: CASMGQGSSQGYTF. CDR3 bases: TGTGCCAGTATGGGACAGGGGTCTTCGCAAGGCTACACCTTC. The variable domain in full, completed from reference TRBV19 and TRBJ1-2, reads DGGITQSPKYLFRKEGQNVTLSCEQNLNHDAMYWYRQDPGQGLRLIYYSQIVNDFQKGDIAEGYSVSREKKESFPLTVTSAQKNPTAFYLCASMGQGSSQGYTFGSGTRLTVV.

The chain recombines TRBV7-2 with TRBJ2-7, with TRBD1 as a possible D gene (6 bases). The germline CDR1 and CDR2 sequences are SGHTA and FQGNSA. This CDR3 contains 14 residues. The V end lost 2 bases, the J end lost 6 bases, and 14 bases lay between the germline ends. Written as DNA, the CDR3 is TGTGCCAGCAGCTTAAGGAGGACAGCCTCCGAGCAGTACTTC. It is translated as CASSLRRTASEQYF.

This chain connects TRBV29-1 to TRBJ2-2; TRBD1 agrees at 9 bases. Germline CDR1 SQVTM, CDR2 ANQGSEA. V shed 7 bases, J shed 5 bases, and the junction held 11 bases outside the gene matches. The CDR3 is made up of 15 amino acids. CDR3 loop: CSGGLDRGYTGELFF. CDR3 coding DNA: TGCAGCGGGGGACTGGACAGGGGTTATACCGGGGAGCTGTTTTTT.

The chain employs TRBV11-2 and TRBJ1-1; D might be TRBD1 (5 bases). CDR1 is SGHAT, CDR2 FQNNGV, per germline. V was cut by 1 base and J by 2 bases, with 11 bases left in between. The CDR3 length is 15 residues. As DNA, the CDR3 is TGTGCCAGCAGCTTAGTGCGGGGCTTTAACACTGAAGCTTTCTTT. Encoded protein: CASSLVRGFNTEAFF. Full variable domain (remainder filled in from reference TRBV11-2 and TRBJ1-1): EAGVAQSPRYKIIEKRQSVAFWCNPISGHATLYWYQQILGQGPKLLIQFQNNGVVDDSQLPKDRFSAERLKGVDSTLKIQPAKLEDSAVYLCASSLVRGFNTEAFFGQGTRLTVV.

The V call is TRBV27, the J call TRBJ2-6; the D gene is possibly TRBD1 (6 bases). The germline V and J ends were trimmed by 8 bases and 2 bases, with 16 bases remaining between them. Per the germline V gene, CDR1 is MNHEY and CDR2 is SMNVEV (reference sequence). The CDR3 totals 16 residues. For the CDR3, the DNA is TGTGCCAGCGGTCCCGGGACACAGCCTGGGGCCAACGTCCTGACTTTC. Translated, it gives CASGPGTQPGANVLTF.

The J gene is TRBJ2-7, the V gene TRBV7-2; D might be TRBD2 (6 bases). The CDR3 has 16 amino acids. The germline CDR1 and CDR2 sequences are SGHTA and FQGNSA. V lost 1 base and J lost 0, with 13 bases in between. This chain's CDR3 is CASSLGPGLSSYEQYF. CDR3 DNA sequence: TGTGCCAGCAGCTTAGGTCCGGGACTGAGCTCCTACGAGCAGTACTTC.

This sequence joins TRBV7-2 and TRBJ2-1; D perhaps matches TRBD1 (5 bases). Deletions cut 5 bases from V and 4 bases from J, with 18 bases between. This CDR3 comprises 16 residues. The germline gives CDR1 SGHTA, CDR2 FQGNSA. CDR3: CASSPRWQGSYNEQFF. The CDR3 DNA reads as TGTGCCAGCAGCCCGAGGTGGCAGGGTTCGTACAATGAGCAGTTCTTC. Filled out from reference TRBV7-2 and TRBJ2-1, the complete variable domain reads GAGVSQSPSNKVTEKGKDVELRCDPISGHTALYWYRQSLGQGLEFLIYFQGNSAPDKSGLPSDRFSAERTGGSVSTLTIQRTQQEDSAVYLCASSPRWQGSYNEQFFGPGTRLTVL.

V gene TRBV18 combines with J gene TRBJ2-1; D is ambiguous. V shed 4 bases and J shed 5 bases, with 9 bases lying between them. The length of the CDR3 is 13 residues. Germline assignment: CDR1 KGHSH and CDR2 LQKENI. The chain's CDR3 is CASSHRNNNEQFF. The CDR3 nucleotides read TGTGCCAGCTCACACAGAAACAACAATGAGCAGTTCTTC.

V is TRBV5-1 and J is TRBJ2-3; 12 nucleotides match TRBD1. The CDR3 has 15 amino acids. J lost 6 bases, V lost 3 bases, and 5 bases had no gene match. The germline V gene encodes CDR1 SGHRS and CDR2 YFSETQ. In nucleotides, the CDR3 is TGCGCCAGCAGCTGGGGACAGGGGGCGCAGGATACGCAGTATTTT. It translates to CASSWGQGAQDTQYF.

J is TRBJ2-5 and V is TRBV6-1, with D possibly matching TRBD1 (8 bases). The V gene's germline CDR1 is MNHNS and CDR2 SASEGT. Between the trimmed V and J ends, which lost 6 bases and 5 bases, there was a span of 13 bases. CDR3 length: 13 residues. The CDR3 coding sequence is TGTGCCAGCAGCGGACAGGGAGGGGAGACCCAGTACTTC. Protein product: CASSGQGGETQYF.

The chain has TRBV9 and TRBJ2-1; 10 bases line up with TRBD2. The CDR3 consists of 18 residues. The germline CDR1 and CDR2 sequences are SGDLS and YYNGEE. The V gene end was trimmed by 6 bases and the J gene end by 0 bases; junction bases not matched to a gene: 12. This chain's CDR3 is CASTPSLAGPSSYNEQFF. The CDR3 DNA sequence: TGTGCCAGCACCCCTTCACTAGCGGGACCATCCTCCTACAATGAGCAGTTCTTC.

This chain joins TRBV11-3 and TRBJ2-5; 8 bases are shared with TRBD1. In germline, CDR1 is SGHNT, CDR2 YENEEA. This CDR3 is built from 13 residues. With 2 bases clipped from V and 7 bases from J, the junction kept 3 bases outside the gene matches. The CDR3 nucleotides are TGTGCCAGCAGCTTATCAGGGGGCGGGACCCAGTACTTC. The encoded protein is CASSLSGGGTQYF.

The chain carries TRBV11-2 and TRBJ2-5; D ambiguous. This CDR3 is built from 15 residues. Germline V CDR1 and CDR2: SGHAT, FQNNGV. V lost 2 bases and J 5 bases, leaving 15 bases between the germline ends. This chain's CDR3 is CASSLTRPGWETQYF. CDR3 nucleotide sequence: TGTGCCAGCAGCTTAACGCGACCCGGGTGGGAGACCCAGTACTTC.

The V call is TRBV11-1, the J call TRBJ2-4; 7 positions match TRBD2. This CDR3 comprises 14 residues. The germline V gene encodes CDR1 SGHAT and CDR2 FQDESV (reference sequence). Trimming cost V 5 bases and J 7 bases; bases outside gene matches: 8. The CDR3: CASSPWTSGNIQYF. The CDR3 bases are TGTGCCAGCAGCCCCTGGACTAGTGGGAACATTCAGTACTTC. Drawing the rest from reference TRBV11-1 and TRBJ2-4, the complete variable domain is EAEVAQSPRYKITEKSQAVAFWCDPISGHATLYWYRQILGQGPELLVQFQDESVVDDSQLPKDRFSAERLKGVDSTLKIQPAELGDSAMYLCASSPWTSGNIQYFGAGTRLSVL.

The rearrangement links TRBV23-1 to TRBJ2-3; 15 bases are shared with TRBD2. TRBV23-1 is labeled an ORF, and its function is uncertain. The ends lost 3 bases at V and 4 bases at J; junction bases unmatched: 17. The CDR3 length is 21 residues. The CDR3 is CASSHRPLRTSGRAPPDTQYF. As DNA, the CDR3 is TGCGCCAGCAGTCATCGGCCCCTAAGGACTAGCGGGAGGGCTCCCCCAGATACGCAGTATTTT.

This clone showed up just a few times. The CDR3 here is CASSLASAYNEQFF. The CDR3 DNA reads as TGTGCCAGCAGCTTAGCTAGCGCCTACAATGAGCAGTTCTTC. This rearrangement joins TRBV7-6 to TRBJ2-1; tentative D call: TRBD2 (5 bases). The CDR3 spans 14 residues. In germline, CDR1 is SGHVS, CDR2 FNYEAQ. V dropped 0 bases and J dropped 2 bases, with 5 bases sitting between them.